This T cell receptor (beta chain) originates from a study of regulatory T cells in long-lasting Graves disease. With 3 bases removed from V and 8 bases from J, the gap between germline ends came to 11 bases. The germline V gene encodes CDR1 SGHRS and CDR2 YFSETQ. The CDR3 is 12 residues long. Time point in this sample: newly diagnosed GD, antithyroid drugs for less than 3 months. Generation of the TCR library employed RNA extracted from PBMCs. This clonotype showed up many times. Building of the TCR beta libraries involved iRepertoire HTBI primers and Arm-PCR of CDR3 regions. TCRdb re-analysed the multiplex PCR reads in MiXCR, keeping a single row per CDR3 protein. The sample has about 220,000 distinct CDR3 sequences, approximately 18% seen once. These data are also associated with another study on T cells in Graves' hyperthyroidism and ophthalmopathy.

The material sequenced was peripheral blood mononuclear cells (PBMCs), taken at new diagnosis, from a patient treated with antithyroid drugs. The clonotype originates from a woman under 40 with Graves disease. This chain uses TRBV5-1 with TRBJ1-2; D is uncertain. The CDR3 sequence is CASSSETKGYTF. The CDR3 DNA reads TGCGCCAGCAGCTCCGAGACGAAGGGCTACACCTTC.